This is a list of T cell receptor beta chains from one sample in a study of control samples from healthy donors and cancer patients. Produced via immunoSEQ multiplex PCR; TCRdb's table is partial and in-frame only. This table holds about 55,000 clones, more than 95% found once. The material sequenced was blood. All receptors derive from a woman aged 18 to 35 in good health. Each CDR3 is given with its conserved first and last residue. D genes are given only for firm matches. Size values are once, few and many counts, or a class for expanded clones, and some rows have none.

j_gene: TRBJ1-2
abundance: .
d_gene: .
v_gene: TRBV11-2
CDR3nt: TGTGCCAGCAGCTCGAGCTTCTATGGCTACACCTTC
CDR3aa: CASSSSFYGYTF

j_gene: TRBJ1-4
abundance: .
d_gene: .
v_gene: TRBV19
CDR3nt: TGTGCCAGTAGTATCGGGGGCTCAAATGAAAAACTGTTTTTT
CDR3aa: CASSIGGSNEKLFF

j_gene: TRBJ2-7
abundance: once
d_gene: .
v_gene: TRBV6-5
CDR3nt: TGTGCCAGCACCCTAGGGGGGGGCAGGTCCTACGAGCAGTACTTC
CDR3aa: CASTLGGGRSYEQYF

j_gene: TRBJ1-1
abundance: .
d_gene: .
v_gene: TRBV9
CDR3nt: TGTGCCAGCAGCGTAACAGGGAGTACTGAAGCTTTCTTT
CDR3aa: CASSVTGSTEAFF

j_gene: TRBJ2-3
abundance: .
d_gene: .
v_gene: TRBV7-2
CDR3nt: TGTGCCAGCAGCTTGACGCACAGTAGCACAGATACGCAGTATTTT
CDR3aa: CASSLTHSSTDTQYF

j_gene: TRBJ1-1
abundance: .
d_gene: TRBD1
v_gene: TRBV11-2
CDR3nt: TGTGCCAGCAGCCCGGTGACGGGACAGTCTGAAGCTTTCTTT
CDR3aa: CASSPVTGQSEAFF

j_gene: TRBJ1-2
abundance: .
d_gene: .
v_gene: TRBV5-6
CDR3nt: TGTGCCAGCAGCTTGGGATTTGCTAGACAGCTTTGGGGCTACACCTTC
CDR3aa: CASSLGFARQLWGYTF

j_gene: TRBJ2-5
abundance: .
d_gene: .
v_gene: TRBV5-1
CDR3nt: TGCGCCCGCAGGGGTATCGGGGGCTTGGGGGAGACCCAGTACTTC
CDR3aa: CARRGIGGLGETQYF

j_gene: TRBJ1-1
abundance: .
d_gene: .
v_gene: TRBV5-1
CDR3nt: TGCGCCAGCAGCTTGGGGACAGAGATTTCTGAAGCTTTCTTT
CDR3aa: CASSLGTEISEAFF

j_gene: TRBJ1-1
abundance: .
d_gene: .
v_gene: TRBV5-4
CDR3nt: TGTGCCAGCAGCTTCGCCCTCGATGGGACTGAAGCTTTCTTT
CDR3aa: CASSFALDGTEAFF

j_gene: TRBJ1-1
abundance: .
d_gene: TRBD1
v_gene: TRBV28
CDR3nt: TGTGCCAGCAGTTTCCCTCAGGGGGCGGGGGGCGCTGAAGCTTTCTTT
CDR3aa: CASSFPQGAGGAEAFF

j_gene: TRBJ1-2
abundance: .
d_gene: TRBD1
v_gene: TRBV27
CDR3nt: TGTGCCAGCAACCCAGGGGATTACAGGGGTGGCAAAGCCAAACTCTATGGCTACACCTTC
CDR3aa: CASNPGDYRGGKAKLYGYTF

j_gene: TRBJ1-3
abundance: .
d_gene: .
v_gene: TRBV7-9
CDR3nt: TGTGCCAGCAGCTTGGGTGTCGGAAACACCATATATTTT
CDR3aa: CASSLGVGNTIYF

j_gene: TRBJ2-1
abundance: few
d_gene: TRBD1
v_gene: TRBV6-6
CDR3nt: TGTGCCAGCAGTTCCAGGGACAGCAAATACAATGAGCAGTTCTTC
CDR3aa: CASSSRDSKYNEQFF

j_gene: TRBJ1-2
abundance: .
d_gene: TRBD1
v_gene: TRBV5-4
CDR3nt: TGTGCCAGCAGCGCCGCGACAGGGACGGGCTATGGCTACACCTTC
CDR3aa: CASSAATGTGYGYTF

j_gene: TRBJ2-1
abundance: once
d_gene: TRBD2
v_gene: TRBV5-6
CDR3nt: TGTGCCAGCAGCATAGCGGGGAACTTCTACAATGAGCAGTTCTTC
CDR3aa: CASSIAGNFYNEQFF

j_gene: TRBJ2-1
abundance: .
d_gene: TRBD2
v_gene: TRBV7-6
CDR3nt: TGTGCCAGCAGCCTCTTAGGAAGCGGGGGGTTCAATGAGCAGTTCTTC
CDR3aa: CASSLLGSGGFNEQFF

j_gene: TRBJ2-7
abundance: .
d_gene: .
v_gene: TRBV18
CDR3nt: TGTGCCAGCTCACCCTCCCCGACAGGAAGCGAGCAGTACTTC
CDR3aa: CASSPSPTGSEQYF

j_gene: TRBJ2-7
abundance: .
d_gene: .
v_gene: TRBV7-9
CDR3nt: TGTGCCAGCTTCCGAAACGGGACGGCTATTCATAGCGAGCAGTACTTC
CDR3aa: CASFRNGTAIHSEQYF

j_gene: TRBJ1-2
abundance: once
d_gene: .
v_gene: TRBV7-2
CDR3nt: TGTGCCAGCAGCCCCGCCGTGGGGGGATCCGGTGGCTACACCTTC
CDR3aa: CASSPAVGGSGGYTF

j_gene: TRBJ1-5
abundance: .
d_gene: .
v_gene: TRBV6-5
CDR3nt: TGTGCCAGCAGTCGGTCGGTTTCAATATCCCAGCATTTT
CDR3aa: CASSRSVSISQHF

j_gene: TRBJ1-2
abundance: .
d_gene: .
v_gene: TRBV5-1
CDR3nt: TGCGCCAGCAGCTCCCACCCAGGGACTAACTATGGCTACACCTTC
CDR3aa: CASSSHPGTNYGYTF

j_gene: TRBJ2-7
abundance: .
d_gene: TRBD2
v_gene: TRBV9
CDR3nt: TGTGCCAGCAGCGCTAGCGGGGGGATGGCCTACGAGCAGTACTTC
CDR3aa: CASSASGGMAYEQYF

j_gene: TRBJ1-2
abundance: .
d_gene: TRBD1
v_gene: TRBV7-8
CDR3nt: TGTGCCAGCAGCGTCCGGGACAGGGCCTATGGCTACACCTTC
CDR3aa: CASSVRDRAYGYTF

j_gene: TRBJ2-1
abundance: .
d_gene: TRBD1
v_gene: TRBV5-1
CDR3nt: TGCGCCAGCCGCCTTGAAAGGGGGCGTAACAATGAGCAGTTCTTC
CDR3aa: CASRLERGRNNEQFF

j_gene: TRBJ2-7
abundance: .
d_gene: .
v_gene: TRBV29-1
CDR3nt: TGCAGCGTAACTAGCCGGAGCTCCTACGAGCAGTACTTC
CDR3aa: CSVTSRSSYEQYF

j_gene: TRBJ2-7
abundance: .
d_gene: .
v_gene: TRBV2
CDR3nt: TGTGCCAGCAGTCATAGTGGGGGGGCAGGGAGAGAGCAGTACTTC
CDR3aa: CASSHSGGAGREQYF

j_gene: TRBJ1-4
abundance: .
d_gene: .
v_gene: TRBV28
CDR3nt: TGTGCCAGCAGTTTAACCGGGGAACTTGAAAAACTGTTTTTT
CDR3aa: CASSLTGELEKLFF

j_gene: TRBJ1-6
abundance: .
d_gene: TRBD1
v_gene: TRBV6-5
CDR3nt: TGTGCCAGCAGTCAACAGGGGGGGAATTCACCCCTCCACTTT
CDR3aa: CASSQQGGNSPLHF

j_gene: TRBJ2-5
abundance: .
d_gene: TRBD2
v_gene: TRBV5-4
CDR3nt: TGTGCCAGCAGTCGAGGACTAGAGCAAGAGACCCAGTACTTC
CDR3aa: CASSRGLEQETQYF

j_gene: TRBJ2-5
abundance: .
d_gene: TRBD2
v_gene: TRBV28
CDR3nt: TGTGCCAGCAGTTCGACTAGCGGGGGGGCCGGGGAGACCCAGTACTTC
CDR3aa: CASSSTSGGAGETQYF

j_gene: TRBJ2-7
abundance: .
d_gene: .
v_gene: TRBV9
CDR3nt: TGTGCCAGCAGCGTAGCCCAAGGTGGGATCTACGAGCAGTACTTC
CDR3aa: CASSVAQGGIYEQYF